A single sample gave rise to the 9 T cell receptor beta chains below, sequenced in a study of siplizumab effects on memory and regulatory T cells. This table comes from immunoSEQ multiplex PCR, and its TCRdb copy is limited to in-frame clones, with some not included. The sample shows about 91,000 clones, around 95% of them seen only once. Sequencing input: naive CD4+ T cells sorted from blood. The receptor source for this set is a human donor in good health.

The J gene is TRBJ2-7, the V gene TRBV9, with D possibly matching TRBD1 (6 bases). The germline V gene encodes CDR1 SGDLS and CDR2 YYNGEE. V was shortened by 2 bases and J by 3 bases, with 12 bases between the two germline ends. The CDR3 extends over 14 amino acids. CDR3 region: CASSVRGEGYEQYF. CDR3 coding DNA: TGTGCCAGCAGCGTCAGGGGTGAAGGCTACGAGCAGTACTTC.

V usage is TRBV5-1 and J usage is TRBJ1-4; D might be TRBD1 (6 bases). CDR3 length equals 14 residues. The germline V and J ends were trimmed by 0 bases and 3 bases, with 6 bases remaining between them. Germline V gene lookup returns CDR1 SGHRS and CDR2 YFSETQ. As DNA, the CDR3 is TGCGCCAGCAGCTTGGGGACAGCTAATGAAAAACTGTTTTTT. This gives the protein CASSLGTANEKLFF.

The CDR3 region has the DNA TGTGCCAGCCTAGCGGGACAGGCGAACACTGAAGCTTTCTTT. The encoded protein is CASLAGQANTEAFF. V gene TRBV18 combines with J gene TRBJ1-1, with 8 bases identical to TRBD1. The V gene end was trimmed by 8 bases and the J gene end by 1 base; junction bases not matched to a gene: 6. The germline V gene encodes CDR1 KGHSH and CDR2 LQKENI. This CDR3 has 14 amino acids.

The V and J genes are TRBV6-5 and TRBJ1-1; D gene unclear. Deletions cut 0 bases from V and 0 bases from J, with 8 bases between. The CDR3 loop spans 15 amino acids. CDR1 MNHEY and CDR2 SVGAGI come from the germline V gene. CDR3: CASSYSLQMNTEAFF. The CDR3 DNA reads TGTGCCAGCAGTTACTCCCTGCAGATGAACACTGAAGCTTTCTTT.

The chain recombines TRBV5-1 with TRBJ1-1; D is uncertain. The CDR3 spans 14 residues. V was trimmed by 4 bases and J by 0 bases, leaving 10 bases between them. Germline V gene sequence: CDR1 SGHRS, CDR2 YFSETQ. CDR3 residues: CASSINSLNTEAFF. The DNA for the CDR3 is TGCGCCAGCAGCATTAACAGCCTGAACACTGAAGCTTTCTTT.

This clone was seen once. The chain carries TRBV28 and TRBJ1-6; no definite D call. V lost 4 bases and J lost 0, with 13 bases in between. CDR3 length equals 17 residues. The germline V gene has CDR1 MDHEN and CDR2 SYDVKM. CDR3 sequence (DNA): TGTGCCAGCAGTTCCCCCGGCAGCAGCTCCTATAATTCACCCCTCCACTTT. Translation gives CASSSPGSSSYNSPLHF.

V usage is TRBV9 and J usage is TRBJ2-6, with D tentatively TRBD1 (5 bases). CDR1 is SGDLS, CDR2 YYNGEE, per germline. V lost 3 bases to trimming and J lost 2 bases, with 21 bases between them. The CDR3 length is 19 residues. This CDR3 is CASSGAPTGSYTGANVLTF. As DNA, the CDR3 is TGTGCCAGCAGCGGGGCCCCAACAGGATCCTATACTGGGGCCAACGTCCTGACTTTC. The variable domain in full, with the rest retrieved from reference TRBV9 and TRBJ2-6, is DSGVTQTPKHLITATGQRVTLRCSPRSGDLSVYWYQQSLDQGLQFLIQYYNGEERAKGNILERFSAQQFPDLHSELNLSSLELGDSALYFCASSGAPTGSYTGANVLTFGAGSRLTVL.

This rearrangement joins TRBV6-1 to TRBJ2-2, with 9 bases lining up with TRBD1. CDR1 is MNHNS, CDR2 SASEGT, per germline. V was clipped by 2 bases and J by 5 bases; unmatched bases: 9. The CDR3 covers 17 residues. CDR3 coding DNA: TGTGCCAGCAGTGAACACCGAACAGGGGGCAAGACCGGGGAGCTGTTTTTT. It translates to CASSEHRTGGKTGELFF.

The chain uses TRBV9 and TRBJ1-3, with TRBD1 matching 11 bases. The germline gives CDR1 SGDLS, CDR2 YYNGEE. J gave up 1 base and V 0 bases, and 6 bases lay outside the gene matches. The CDR3 runs 18 residues. CDR3 DNA sequence: TGTGCCAGCAGCGTAGACGGGACAGGGGGAATTTCTGGAAACACCATATATTTT. Its translation is CASSVDGTGGISGNTIYF.